The clone carrying this TCR beta chain was picked up a small number of times. This sample stems from a study of cytomegalovirus exposure and HLA in healthy donors. V was trimmed by 1 base and J by 2 bases, leaving 3 bases between them. Germline V gives CDR1 SGHVS, CDR2 FNYEAQ. CDR3 length: 13 residues. Primers: 60 Vbeta forward and 13 Jbeta reverse. Only in-frame clones appear in the TCRdb table, and some are missing; sequencing was by immunoSEQ multiplex PCR. The sample includes around 140,000 clones, approximately 10% of them seen just once. The receptor's source is a woman aged 40 to 50 in good health and CMV-seropositive. The sequencing sample was made of PBMCs. This chain joins TRBV7-6 and TRBJ2-4; no reliable D call. For the CDR3, the DNA is TGTGCCAGCAGCTTAGGGCCCAAAAACATTCAGTACTTC. Amino acids: CASSLGPKNIQYF. The whole variable domain, filled in from reference TRBV7-6 and TRBJ2-4, reads GAGVSQSPRYKVTKRGQDVALRCDPISGHVSLYWYRQALGQGPEFLTYFNYEAQQDKSGLPNDRFSAERPEGSISTLTIQRTEQRDSAMYRCASSLGPKNIQYFGAGTRLSVL.